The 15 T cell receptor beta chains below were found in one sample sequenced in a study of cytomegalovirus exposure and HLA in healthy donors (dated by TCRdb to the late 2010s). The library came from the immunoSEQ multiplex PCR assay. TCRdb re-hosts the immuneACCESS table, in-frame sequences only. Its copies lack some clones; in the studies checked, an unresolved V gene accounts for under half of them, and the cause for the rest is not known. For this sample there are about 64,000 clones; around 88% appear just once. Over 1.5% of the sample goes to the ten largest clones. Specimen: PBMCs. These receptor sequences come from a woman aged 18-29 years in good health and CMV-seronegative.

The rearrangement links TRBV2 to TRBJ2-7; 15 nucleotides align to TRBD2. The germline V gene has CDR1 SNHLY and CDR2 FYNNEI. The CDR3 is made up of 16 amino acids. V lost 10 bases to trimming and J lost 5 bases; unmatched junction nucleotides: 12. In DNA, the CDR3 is TGTGCCACAAAGGGGACTAGCGGGAGGTATTGGAACGAGCAGTACTTC. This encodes CATKGTSGRYWNEQYF.

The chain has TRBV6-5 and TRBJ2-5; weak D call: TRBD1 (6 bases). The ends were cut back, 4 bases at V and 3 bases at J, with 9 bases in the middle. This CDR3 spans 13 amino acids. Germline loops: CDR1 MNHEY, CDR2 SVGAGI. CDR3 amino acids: CASSWTAKETQYF. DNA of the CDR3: TGTGCCAGCAGTTGGACAGCAAAAGAGACCCAGTACTTC.

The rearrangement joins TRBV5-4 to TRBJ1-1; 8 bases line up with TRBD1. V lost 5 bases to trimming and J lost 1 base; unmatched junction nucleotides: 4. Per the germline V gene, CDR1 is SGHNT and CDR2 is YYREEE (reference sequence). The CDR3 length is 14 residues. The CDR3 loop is CASSPQGANTEAFF. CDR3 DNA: TGTGCCAGCAGTCCTCAGGGGGCGAACACTGAAGCTTTCTTT.

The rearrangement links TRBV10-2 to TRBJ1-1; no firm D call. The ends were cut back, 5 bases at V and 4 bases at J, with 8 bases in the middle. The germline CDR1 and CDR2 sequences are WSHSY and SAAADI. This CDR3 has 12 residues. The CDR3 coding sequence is TGCGCCAGCAGTACAGAACGCACTGAAGCTTTCTTT. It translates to CASSTERTEAFF.

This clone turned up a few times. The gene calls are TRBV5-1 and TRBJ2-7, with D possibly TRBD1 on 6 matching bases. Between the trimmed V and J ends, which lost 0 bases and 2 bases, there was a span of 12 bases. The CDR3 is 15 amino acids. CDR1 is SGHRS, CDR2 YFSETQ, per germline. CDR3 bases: TGCGCCAGCAGCTTGGGGGCAGGGGTCCCCTACGAGCAGTACTTC. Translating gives CASSLGAGVPYEQYF.

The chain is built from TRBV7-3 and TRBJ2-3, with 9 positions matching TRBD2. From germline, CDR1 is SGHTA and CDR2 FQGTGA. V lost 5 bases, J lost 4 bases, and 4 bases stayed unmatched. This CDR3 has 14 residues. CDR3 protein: CASSRGGVPDTQYF. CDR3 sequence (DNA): TGTGCCAGCAGCCGCGGGGGGGTACCAGATACGCAGTATTTT.

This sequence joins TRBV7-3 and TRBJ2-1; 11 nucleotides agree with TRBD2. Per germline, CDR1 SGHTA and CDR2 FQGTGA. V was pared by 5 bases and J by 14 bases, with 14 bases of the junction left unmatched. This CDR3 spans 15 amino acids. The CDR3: CASSLTPRLAGTKFF. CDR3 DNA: TGTGCCAGCAGCCTCACCCCCCGACTAGCGGGAACGAAGTTCTTC.

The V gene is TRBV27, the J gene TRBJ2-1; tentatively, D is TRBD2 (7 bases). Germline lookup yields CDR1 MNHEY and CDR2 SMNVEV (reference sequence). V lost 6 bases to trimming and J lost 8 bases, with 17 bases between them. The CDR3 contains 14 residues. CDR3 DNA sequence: TGTGCCAGCAGGAAATCACTAGGGGGGGATGAGCAGTTCTTC. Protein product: CASRKSLGGDEQFF.

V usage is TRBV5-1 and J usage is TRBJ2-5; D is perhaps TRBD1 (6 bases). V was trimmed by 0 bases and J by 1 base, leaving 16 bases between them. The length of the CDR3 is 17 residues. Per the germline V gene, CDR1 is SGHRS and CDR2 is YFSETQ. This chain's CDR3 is CASSLGTGRPIQETQYF. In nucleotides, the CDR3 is TGCGCCAGCAGCTTGGGTACAGGGCGCCCCATCCAAGAGACCCAGTACTTC.

CDR3 in DNA: TGTGCCAGCTCACCCGTTCAGGGCTTGAGTTCACCCCTCCACTTT. This gives the protein CASSPVQGLSSPLHF. The V gene is TRBV18, the J gene TRBJ1-6, with D possibly being TRBD1 (5 bases). CDR1 KGHSH and CDR2 LQKENI come from the germline V gene. V was clipped by 3 bases and J by 9 bases, with 15 bases between them. The CDR3 consists of 15 residues.

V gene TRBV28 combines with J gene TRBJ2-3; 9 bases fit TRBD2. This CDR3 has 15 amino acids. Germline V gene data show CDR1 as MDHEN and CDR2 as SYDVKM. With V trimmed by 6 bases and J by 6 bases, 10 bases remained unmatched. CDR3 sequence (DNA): TGTGCCAGCAGCATACTAGCGGGCTCTCGGGATACGCAGTATTTT. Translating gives CASSILAGSRDTQYF.

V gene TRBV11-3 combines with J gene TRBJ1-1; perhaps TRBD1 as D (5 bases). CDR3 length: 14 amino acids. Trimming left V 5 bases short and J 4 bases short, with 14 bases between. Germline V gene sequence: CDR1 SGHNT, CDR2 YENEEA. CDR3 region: CASSPTAWSTEAFF. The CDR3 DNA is TGTGCCAGCAGCCCGACAGCTTGGAGCACTGAAGCTTTCTTT.

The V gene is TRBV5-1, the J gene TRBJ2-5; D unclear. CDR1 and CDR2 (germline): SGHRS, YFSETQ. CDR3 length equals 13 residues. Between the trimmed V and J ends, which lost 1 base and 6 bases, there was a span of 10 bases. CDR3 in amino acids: CASSLLEPKTQYF. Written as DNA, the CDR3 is TGCGCCAGCAGCTTGTTGGAGCCAAAGACCCAGTACTTC.

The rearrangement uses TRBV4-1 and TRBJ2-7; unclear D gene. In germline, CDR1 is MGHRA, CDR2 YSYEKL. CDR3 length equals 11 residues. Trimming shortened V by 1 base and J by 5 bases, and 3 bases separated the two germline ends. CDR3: CASSQGDEQYF. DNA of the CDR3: TGCGCCAGCAGCCAAGGCGACGAGCAGTACTTC.

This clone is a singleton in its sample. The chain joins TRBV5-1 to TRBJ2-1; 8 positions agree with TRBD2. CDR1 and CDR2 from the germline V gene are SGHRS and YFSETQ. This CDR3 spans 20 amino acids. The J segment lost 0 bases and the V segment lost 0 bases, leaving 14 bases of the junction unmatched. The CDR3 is CASSLGFVGLAPSSYNEQFF. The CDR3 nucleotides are TGCGCCAGCAGCTTGGGATTTGTCGGACTAGCACCGAGCTCCTACAATGAGCAGTTCTTC.